The present T cell receptor beta chain was sequenced within a study of T cell responses to AZD1222 COVID-19 vaccine. Study-wide results and limits: Clonal diversity was possibly underestimated, and white British individuals and females predominated among donors. Two AZD1222 doses significantly raised spike-specific TCR breadth and depth over controls.

The CDR3 covers 16 residues. CDR1 is LGHDT, CDR2 YNNKEL, per germline (reference sequence). The J segment lost 13 bases and the V segment lost 6 bases, leaving 17 bases of the junction unmatched. Note on this clone: Its matching antigen is unknown.

The assay was immunoSEQ multiplex PCR, and TCRdb's table has in-frame clones only and misses some. The sample includes 58,000 or so clones, roughly 89% of them seen just once. V is TRBV3-1 (or the pseudogene TRBV3-2) and J is TRBJ1-6, with TRBD1 matching 8 bases. Sequenced here: peripheral blood, sampled on day 0 of AZD1222 vaccination. The TCR was taken from an adult in good health. Here the CDR3 DNA reads TGTGCCAGCAGAAAGACCTTCGACAGGGGCACCATCCCCCTCCACTTT. Its translation is CASRKTFDRGTIPLHF.